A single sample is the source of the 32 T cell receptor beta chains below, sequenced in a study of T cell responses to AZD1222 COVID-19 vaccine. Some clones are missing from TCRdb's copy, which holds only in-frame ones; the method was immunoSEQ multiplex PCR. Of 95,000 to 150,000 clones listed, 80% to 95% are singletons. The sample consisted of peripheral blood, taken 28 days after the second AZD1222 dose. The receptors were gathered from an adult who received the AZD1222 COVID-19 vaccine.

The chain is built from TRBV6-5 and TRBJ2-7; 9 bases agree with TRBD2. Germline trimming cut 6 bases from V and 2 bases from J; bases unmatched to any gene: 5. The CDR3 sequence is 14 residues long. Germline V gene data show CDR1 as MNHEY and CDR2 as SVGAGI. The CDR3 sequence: CASRVASGTYEQYF. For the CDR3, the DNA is TGTGCCAGCAGGGTGGCTAGCGGGACCTACGAGCAGTACTTC.

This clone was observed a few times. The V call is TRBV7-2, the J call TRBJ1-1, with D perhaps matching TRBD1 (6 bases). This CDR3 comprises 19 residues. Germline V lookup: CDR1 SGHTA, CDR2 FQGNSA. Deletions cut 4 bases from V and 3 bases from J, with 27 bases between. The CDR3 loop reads CASSSSLKFGGHGYTEAFF. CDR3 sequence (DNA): TGTGCCAGCAGCTCCTCCTTGAAATTTGGGGGACACGGGTACACTGAAGCTTTCTTT.

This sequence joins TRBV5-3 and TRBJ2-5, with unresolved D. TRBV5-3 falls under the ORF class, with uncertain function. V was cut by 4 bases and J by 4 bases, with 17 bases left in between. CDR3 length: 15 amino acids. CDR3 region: CARSSPGPRGETQYF. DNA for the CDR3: TGTGCCAGAAGCAGCCCCGGGCCCCGAGGAGAGACCCAGTACTTC.

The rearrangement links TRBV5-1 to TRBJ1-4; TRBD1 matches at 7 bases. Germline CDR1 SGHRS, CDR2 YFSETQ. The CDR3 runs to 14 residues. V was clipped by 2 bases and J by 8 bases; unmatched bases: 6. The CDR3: CASSFGDSGEKLFF. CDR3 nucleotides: TGCGCCAGCAGCTTTGGGGACAGCGGCGAAAAACTGTTTTTT.

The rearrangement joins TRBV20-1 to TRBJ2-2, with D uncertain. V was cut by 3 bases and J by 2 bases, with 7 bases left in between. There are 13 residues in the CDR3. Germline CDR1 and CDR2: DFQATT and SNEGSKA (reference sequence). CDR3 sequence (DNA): TGCAGTGCTAGTCCGAAAAACACCGGGGAGCTGTTTTTT. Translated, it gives CSASPKNTGELFF.

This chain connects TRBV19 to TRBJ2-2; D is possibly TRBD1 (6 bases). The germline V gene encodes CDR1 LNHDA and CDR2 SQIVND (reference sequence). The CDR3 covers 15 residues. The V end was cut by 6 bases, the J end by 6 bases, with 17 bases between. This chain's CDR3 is CASRVGAMAAGELFF. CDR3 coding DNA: TGTGCCAGTAGGGTGGGGGCGATGGCAGCCGGGGAGCTGTTTTTT.

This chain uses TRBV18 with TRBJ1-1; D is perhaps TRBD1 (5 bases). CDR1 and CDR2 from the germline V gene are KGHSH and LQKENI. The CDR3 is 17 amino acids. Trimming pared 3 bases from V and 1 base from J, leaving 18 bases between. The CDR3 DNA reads TGTGCCAGCTCACCTGGTATTCCGACAGCTCGGAACACTGAAGCTTTCTTT. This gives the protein CASSPGIPTARNTEAFF.

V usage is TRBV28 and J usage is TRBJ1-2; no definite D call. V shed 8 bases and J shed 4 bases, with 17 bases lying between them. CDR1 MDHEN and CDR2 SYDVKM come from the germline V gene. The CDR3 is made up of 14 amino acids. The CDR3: CASDPGRLLYGYTF. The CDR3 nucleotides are TGTGCCAGCGACCCGGGCCGCCTCCTCTATGGCTACACCTTC.

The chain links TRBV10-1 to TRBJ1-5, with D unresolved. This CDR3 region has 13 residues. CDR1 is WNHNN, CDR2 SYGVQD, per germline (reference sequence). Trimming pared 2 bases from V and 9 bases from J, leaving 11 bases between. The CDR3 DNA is TGCGCCAGCAGTGAGACCCAGTGGGGGCCCCAGCATTTT. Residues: CASSETQWGPQHF.

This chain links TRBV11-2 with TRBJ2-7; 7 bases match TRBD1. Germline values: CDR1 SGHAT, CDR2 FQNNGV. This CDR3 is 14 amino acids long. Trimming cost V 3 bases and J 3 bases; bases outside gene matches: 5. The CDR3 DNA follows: TGTGCCAGCAGCTTGGAGACAGGGAACTACGAGCAGTACTTC. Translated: CASSLETGNYEQYF. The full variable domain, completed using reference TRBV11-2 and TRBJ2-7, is EAGVAQSPRYKIIEKRQSVAFWCNPISGHATLYWYQQILGQGPKLLIQFQNNGVVDDSQLPKDRFSAERLKGVDSTLKIQPAKLEDSAVYLCASSLETGNYEQYFGPGTRLTVT.

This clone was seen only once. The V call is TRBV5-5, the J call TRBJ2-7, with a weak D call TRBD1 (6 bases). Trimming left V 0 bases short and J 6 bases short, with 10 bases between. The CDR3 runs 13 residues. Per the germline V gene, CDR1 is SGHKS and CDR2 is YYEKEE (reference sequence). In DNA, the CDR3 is TGTGCCAGCAGCTTGGTAGGGGGTTCCGAGCAGTACTTC. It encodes CASSLVGGSEQYF.

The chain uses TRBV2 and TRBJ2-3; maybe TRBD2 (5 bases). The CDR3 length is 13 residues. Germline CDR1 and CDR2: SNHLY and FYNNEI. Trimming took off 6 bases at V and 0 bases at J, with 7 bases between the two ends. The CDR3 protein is CASREASTDTQYF. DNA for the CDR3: TGTGCCAGCAGGGAGGCTAGCACAGATACGCAGTATTTT.

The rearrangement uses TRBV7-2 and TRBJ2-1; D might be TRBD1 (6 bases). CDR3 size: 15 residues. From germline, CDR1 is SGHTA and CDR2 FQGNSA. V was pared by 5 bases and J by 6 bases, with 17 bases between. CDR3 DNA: TGTGCCAGCAGCCCTCTCCAGGGGTTTATCAATGAGCAGTTCTTC. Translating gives CASSPLQGFINEQFF.

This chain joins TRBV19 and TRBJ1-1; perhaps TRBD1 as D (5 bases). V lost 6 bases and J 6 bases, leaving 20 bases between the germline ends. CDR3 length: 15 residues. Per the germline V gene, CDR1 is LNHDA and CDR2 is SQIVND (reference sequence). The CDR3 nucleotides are TGTGCCAGTAGGGACGGCGAGGGGCCACCGGCTGAAGCTTTCTTT. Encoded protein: CASRDGEGPPAEAFF.

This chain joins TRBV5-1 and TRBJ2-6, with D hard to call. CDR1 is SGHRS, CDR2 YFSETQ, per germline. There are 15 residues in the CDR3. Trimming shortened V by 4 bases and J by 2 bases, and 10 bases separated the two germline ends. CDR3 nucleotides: TGCGCCAGCAGCACGGACCTCACTGGGGCCAACGTCCTGACTTTC. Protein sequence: CASSTDLTGANVLTF.

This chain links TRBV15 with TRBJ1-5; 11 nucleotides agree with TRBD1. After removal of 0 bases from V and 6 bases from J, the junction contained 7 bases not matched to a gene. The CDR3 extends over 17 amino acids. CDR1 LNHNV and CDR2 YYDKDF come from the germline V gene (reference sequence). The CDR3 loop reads CATSRDGTGGMSQPQHF. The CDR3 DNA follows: TGTGCCACCAGCAGAGACGGGACAGGGGGTATGAGTCAGCCCCAGCATTTT.

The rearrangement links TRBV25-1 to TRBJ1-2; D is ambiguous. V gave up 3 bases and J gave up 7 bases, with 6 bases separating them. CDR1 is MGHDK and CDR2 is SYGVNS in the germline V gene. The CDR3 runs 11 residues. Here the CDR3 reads CASSDGIGYTF. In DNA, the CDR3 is TGTGCCAGCAGTGACGGGATTGGCTACACCTTC.

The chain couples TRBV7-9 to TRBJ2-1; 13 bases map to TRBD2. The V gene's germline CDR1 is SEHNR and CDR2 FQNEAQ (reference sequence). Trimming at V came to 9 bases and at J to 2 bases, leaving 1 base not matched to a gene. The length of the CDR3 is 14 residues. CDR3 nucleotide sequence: TGTGCCAGTGGACTAGCGGGAGCCTACAATGAGCAGTTCTTC. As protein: CASGLAGAYNEQFF.

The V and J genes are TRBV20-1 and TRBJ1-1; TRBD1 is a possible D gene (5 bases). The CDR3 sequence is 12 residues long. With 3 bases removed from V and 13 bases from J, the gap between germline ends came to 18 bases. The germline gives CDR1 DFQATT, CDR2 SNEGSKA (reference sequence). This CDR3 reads CSASSLGVHVFF. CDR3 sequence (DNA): TGCAGTGCTAGTTCCTTAGGGGTTCACGTTTTCTTT.

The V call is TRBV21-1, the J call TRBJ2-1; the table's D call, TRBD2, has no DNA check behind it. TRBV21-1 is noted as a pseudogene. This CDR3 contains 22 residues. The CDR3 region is CASSTIRRRLAGGFLSYNEQFF. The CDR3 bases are TGTGCCAGCAGCACTATTCGGCGCCGACTAGCGGGAGGATTCCTCTCCTACAATGAGCAGTTCTTC.

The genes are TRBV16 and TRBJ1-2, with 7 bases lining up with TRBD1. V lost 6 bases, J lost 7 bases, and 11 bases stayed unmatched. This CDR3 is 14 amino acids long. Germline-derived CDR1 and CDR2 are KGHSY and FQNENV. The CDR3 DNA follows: TGTGCCAGCAGTCCTTCCGACAGGGATCCTGGCTACACCTTC. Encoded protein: CASSPSDRDPGYTF.

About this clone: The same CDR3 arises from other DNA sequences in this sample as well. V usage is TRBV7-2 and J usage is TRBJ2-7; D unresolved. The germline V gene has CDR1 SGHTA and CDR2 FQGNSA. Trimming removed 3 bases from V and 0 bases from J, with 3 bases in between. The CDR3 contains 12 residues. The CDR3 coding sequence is TGTGCCAGCAGCTTCAGCTCCTACGAGCAGTACTTC. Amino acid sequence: CASSFSSYEQYF.

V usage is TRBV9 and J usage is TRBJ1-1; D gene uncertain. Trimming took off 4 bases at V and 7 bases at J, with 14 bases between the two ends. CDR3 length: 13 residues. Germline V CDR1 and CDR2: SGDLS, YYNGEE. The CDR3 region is CASSTSILGEAFF. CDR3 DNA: TGTGCCAGCAGCACGAGTATCTTGGGTGAAGCTTTCTTT.

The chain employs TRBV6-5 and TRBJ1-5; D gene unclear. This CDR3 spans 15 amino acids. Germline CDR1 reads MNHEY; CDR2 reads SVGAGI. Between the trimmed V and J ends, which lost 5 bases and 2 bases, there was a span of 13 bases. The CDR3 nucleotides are TGTGCCAGCAGTCCCCAGGAGTTGGGCAATCAGCCCCAGCATTTT. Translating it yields CASSPQELGNQPQHF.

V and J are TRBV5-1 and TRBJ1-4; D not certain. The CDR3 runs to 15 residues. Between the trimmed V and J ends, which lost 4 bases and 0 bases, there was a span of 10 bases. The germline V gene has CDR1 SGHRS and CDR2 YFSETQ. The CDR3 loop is CASSTEYATNEKLFF. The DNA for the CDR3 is TGCGCCAGCAGCACCGAGTATGCAACTAATGAAAAACTGTTTTTT.

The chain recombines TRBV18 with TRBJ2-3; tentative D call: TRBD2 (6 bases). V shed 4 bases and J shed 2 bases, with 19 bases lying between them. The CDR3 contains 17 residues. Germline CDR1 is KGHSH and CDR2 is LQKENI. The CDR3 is CASSLLKAGGYTDTQYF. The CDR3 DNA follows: TGTGCCAGCTCACTCCTAAAGGCCGGGGGATACACAGATACGCAGTATTTT.

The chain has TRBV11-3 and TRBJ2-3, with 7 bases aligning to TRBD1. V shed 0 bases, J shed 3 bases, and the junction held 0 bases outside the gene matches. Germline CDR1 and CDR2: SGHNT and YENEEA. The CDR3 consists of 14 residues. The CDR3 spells CASSLEQGTDTQYF. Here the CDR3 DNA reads TGTGCCAGCAGCTTAGAACAGGGGACAGATACGCAGTATTTT.

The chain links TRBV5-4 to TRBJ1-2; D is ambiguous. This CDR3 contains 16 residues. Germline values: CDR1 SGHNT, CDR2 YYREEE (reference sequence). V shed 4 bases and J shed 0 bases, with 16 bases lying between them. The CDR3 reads CASSPPGVGSNYGYTF. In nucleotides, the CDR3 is TGTGCCAGCAGCCCACCCGGGGTCGGTTCTAACTATGGCTACACCTTC.

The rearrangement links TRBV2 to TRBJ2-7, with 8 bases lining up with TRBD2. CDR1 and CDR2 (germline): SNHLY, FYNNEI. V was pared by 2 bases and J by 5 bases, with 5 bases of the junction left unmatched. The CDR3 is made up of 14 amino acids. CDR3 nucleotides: TGTGCCAGCAGTGAAAATCCGGGAGGGAACGAGCAGTACTTC. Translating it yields CASSENPGGNEQYF.

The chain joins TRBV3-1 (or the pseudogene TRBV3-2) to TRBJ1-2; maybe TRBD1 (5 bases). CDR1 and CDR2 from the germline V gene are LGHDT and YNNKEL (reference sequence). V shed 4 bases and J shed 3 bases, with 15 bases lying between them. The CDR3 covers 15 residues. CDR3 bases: TGTGCCAGCAGCCCGAGGGCGGGGGGAGACTATGGCTACACCTTC. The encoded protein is CASSPRAGGDYGYTF.

CDR3 in amino acids: CASAGTLNNYGYTF. DNA of the CDR3: TGTGCCAGCGCCGGGACACTGAACAACTATGGCTACACCTTC. The chain joins TRBV6-5 to TRBJ1-2; a possible D gene is TRBD1 (6 bases). V lost 8 bases and J lost 2, with 15 bases in between. Germline V gives CDR1 MNHEY, CDR2 SVGAGI. The CDR3 spans 14 residues.

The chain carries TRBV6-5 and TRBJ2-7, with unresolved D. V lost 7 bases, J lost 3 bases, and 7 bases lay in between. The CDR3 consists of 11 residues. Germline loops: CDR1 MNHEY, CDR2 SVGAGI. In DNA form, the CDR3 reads TGTGCCAGCACCGAAAACTACGAGCAGTACTTC. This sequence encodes CASTENYEQYF.